The 26 T cell receptor beta chains reported below all come from one sample, sequenced in a study of T cell changes during pregnancy in multiple sclerosis. Only in-frame clones appear in the TCRdb table, and some are missing; sequencing was by immunoSEQ multiplex PCR. Of 58,000 or so clones listed, less than 95% were seen once; the top ten hold roughly 2.1%. Material: peripheral blood, obtained in the first trimester of pregnancy. The receptors derive from a female donor in good health, enrolled as a control in a pregnancy study.

The chain has TRBV6-1 and TRBJ2-5, with 9 nucleotides matching TRBD1. The CDR3 length is 13 residues. Germline values: CDR1 MNHNS, CDR2 SASEGT. V dropped 9 bases and J dropped 1; count of bases not matched to a gene: 3. This chain's CDR3 is CARPGQGQETQYF. The CDR3 DNA reads TGTGCCAGACCGGGACAGGGCCAAGAGACCCAGTACTTC.

The chain joins TRBV4-1 to TRBJ1-2; possible D gene TRBD1, 5 bases. This CDR3 is built from 15 residues. The germline V gene has CDR1 MGHRA and CDR2 YSYEKL. Trimming shortened V by 1 base and J by 6 bases, and 15 bases separated the two germline ends. CDR3 sequence: CASSQAEGRFDGYTF. The CDR3 DNA follows: TGCGCCAGCAGCCAAGCCGAGGGGAGGTTTGATGGCTACACCTTC.

The V gene is TRBV14, the J gene TRBJ2-1; the D gene is possibly TRBD1 (7 bases). V lost 4 bases and J lost 13, with 23 bases in between. This CDR3 contains 15 residues. Per the germline V gene, CDR1 is SGHDN and CDR2 is FVKESK. Here the CDR3 DNA reads TGTGCCAGCAGCCTTCCCGGACAGGAGGGGAGTGGTCAGTTCTTC. This translates into CASSLPGQEGSGQFF.

In this sample, this clone turned up a few times. The chain links TRBV4-2 to TRBJ2-7; 8 nucleotides match TRBD2. This CDR3 is built from 16 residues. V shed 0 bases, J shed 3 bases, and the junction held 7 bases outside the gene matches. CDR1 is LGHNA, CDR2 YNFKEQ, per germline. CDR3 DNA: TGTGCCAGCAGCCAAGAAACCGAGCGGGAGTTCTACGAGCAGTACTTC. This translates into CASSQETEREFYEQYF.

V and J are TRBV7-9 and TRBJ1-2; TRBD1 agrees at 11 bases. Germline CDR1 SEHNR, CDR2 FQNEAQ (reference sequence). CDR3 length: 15 amino acids. Trimming took 5 bases from V and 7 from J; bases not matched to a gene: 9. CDR3 in amino acids: CASSPRGTGGFGYTF. The CDR3 bases are TGTGCCAGCAGCCCGAGAGGGACAGGGGGGTTTGGCTACACCTTC.

Worth noting for this clone: Its ends do not fully match the called genes, so a read error is possible. This rearrangement joins TRBV4-1 to TRBJ2-3; D perhaps matches TRBD1 (6 bases). There are 15 residues in the CDR3. CDR1 is MGHRA, CDR2 YSYEKL, per germline. CDR3: CATRRGEGTADAQYF. CDR3 DNA: TGCGCCACCCGCAGGGGTGAGGGGACCGCAGATGCGCAGTATTTT.

V gene TRBV28 combines with J gene TRBJ2-5; no definite D call. CDR3 length: 13 amino acids. V was pared by 5 bases and J by 4 bases, with 11 bases between. The germline V gene encodes CDR1 MDHEN and CDR2 SYDVKM. The CDR3 DNA reads as TGTGCCAGCAGTCCCAATAGAGGAGAGACCCAGTACTTC. Amino acids: CASSPNRGETQYF.

The CDR3, as DNA: TGTGCCAGCGGAAGTCCCGGGACAGCAACTTTCTTT. It specifies CASGSPGTATFF. The V gene is TRBV27, the J gene TRBJ1-1; 7 bases are a match to TRBD1. Trimming removed 8 bases from V and 12 bases from J; junction bases left unmatched: 12. The length of the CDR3 is 12 residues. Per the germline V gene, CDR1 is MNHEY and CDR2 is SMNVEV (reference sequence).

V usage is TRBV10-3 and J usage is TRBJ2-1; 12 bases are a match to TRBD1. The germline V gene has CDR1 ENHRY and CDR2 SYGVKD. The trim removed 6 bases at V and 5 bases at J, leaving 2 bases unmatched. CDR3 length equals 14 residues. The CDR3 nucleotides read TGTGCCATCAGGGGACAGGGGGCCGACAATGAGCAGTTCTTC. It translates to CAIRGQGADNEQFF.

In this sample, this clone turned up once. This sequence joins TRBV27 and TRBJ2-5; D unresolved. The J call is in doubt because the DNA end fits TRBJ2-7 better. CDR3 length equals 13 residues. Looked up from germline, CDR1 is MNHEY and CDR2 is SMNVEV (reference sequence). The CDR3 loop reads CASTPGAAYEQYF. The CDR3 coding sequence is TGTGCCAGCACACCCGGAGCCGCCTACGAGCAGTACTTC.

This clone was seen a single time. The chain recombines TRBV4-1 with TRBJ2-1; TRBD1 matches 8 bases. The ends lost 3 bases at V and 6 bases at J; junction bases unmatched: 13. The CDR3 has 17 amino acids. Germline CDR1 reads MGHRA; CDR2 reads YSYEKL. In DNA, the CDR3 is TGCGCCAGCAGCCATACGCAACGGGCAGGGGGCATCAATGAGCAGTTCTTC. It is translated as CASSHTQRAGGINEQFF.

The chain uses TRBV28 and TRBJ1-2, with D possibly TRBD1 on 6 matching bases. CDR1 is MDHEN, CDR2 SYDVKM, per germline. There are 15 residues in the CDR3. V gave up 3 bases and J gave up 5 bases, with 16 bases separating them. The CDR3: CASSLERDNRYGYTF. The CDR3 bases are TGTGCCAGCAGTTTGGAACGGGACAACAGATATGGCTACACCTTC.

The chain joins TRBV9 to TRBJ2-7; possibly TRBD2 for D (6 bases). The CDR3 sequence is 13 residues long. The germline V gene has CDR1 SGDLS and CDR2 YYNGEE. The germline V and J ends were trimmed by 9 bases and 3 bases, with 16 bases remaining between them. The CDR3 protein is CAKMVETSYEQYF. As DNA, the CDR3 is TGTGCCAAAATGGTCGAGACTAGCTACGAGCAGTACTTC.

V usage is TRBV19 and J usage is TRBJ1-3; D is unresolved. Germline V gene sequence: CDR1 LNHDA, CDR2 SQIVND (reference sequence). Trimming cost V 4 bases and J 7 bases, with 11 bases left between them. The CDR3 length is 13 residues. The CDR3 region is CASSTPEYNTIYF. CDR3 in DNA: TGTGCCAGTAGTACCCCGGAGTACAACACCATATATTTT.

The gene calls are TRBV7-2 and TRBJ1-1; D perhaps matches TRBD1 (5 bases). Trimming removed 0 bases at V and 0 bases at J, with 8 bases between. The CDR3 contains 15 residues. Germline V gene lookup returns CDR1 SGHTA and CDR2 FQGNSA. The CDR3 spells CASSLAGALNTEAFF. The CDR3 nucleotides read TGTGCCAGCAGCTTAGCTGGGGCGTTGAACACTGAAGCTTTCTTT.

The chain combines TRBV9 with TRBJ2-3; 8 bases line up with TRBD2. The CDR3 extends over 15 amino acids. Germline values: CDR1 SGDLS, CDR2 YYNGEE. The J segment lost 2 bases and the V segment lost 3 bases, leaving 5 bases of the junction unmatched. This CDR3 is CASSDSGGYTDTQYF. The CDR3, as DNA: TGTGCCAGCAGCGACAGCGGGGGCTACACAGATACGCAGTATTTT.

This sequence joins TRBV2 and TRBJ2-5, with D tentatively TRBD2 (6 bases). The CDR3 has 13 amino acids. The V gene lost 6 bases and the J gene lost 4 bases, with 12 bases spanning the gap. Germline V lookup: CDR1 SNHLY, CDR2 FYNNEI. For the CDR3, the DNA is TGTGCCAGCAGGCAACTAGCCGCAGAGACCCAGTACTTC. Amino acid sequence: CASRQLAAETQYF.

The genes are TRBV10-2 and TRBJ2-3, with TRBD2 matching over 11 bases. Trimming took 3 bases from V and 6 from J; bases not matched to a gene: 5. Germline-derived CDR1 and CDR2 are WSHSY and SAAADI. This CDR3 comprises 15 residues. CDR3 nucleotide sequence: TGCGCCAGCAGTGATCTAGCGGGGGGATCCGATACGCAGTATTTT. Protein sequence: CASSDLAGGSDTQYF.

This rearrangement joins TRBV28 to TRBJ2-1; the match to TRBD2 covers 12 bases. V lost 5 bases and J lost 8; bases outside the gene matches: 7. Germline V lookup: CDR1 MDHEN, CDR2 SYDVKM. CDR3 length: 15 residues. CDR3 in DNA: TGTGCCAGCAGTCCTAGCGGGAGGGCCATCGATGAGCAGTTCTTC. Translation: CASSPSGRAIDEQFF.

This clone was picked up one time. The chain uses TRBV11-2 and TRBJ2-7, with TRBD1 matching over 10 bases. The CDR3 consists of 15 residues. Unmatched junction bases numbered 6, after V lost 5 bases and J lost 2 bases. Germline V gene data show CDR1 as SGHAT and CDR2 as FQNNGV. CDR3: CASSLDRGWPYEQYF. As DNA, the CDR3 is TGTGCCAGCAGCCTGGACAGGGGGTGGCCCTACGAGCAGTACTTC.

The chain is built from TRBV6-5 and TRBJ2-2; 10 bases align to TRBD2. Per the germline V gene, CDR1 is MNHEY and CDR2 is SVGAGI. The CDR3 spans 15 residues. V shed 6 bases and J 0 bases; nucleotides not matched to a gene: 1. In DNA form, the CDR3 reads TGTGCCAGCAGAGGACTAGCGGCGAACACCGGGGAGCTGTTTTTT. Protein product: CASRGLAANTGELFF.

This clone was seen only once. The chain recombines TRBV6-5 with TRBJ1-1, with a tentative D call TRBD1 (5 bases). The CDR3 length is 14 residues. CDR1 and CDR2 from the germline V gene are MNHEY and SVGAGI. The germline V and J ends were trimmed by 6 bases and 11 bases, with 22 bases remaining between them. The CDR3 nucleotides are TGTGCCAGCAGGCCCCGCGGGGACTCCTGGTGGGCTTTCTTT. Its translation: CASRPRGDSWWAFF.

This rearrangement joins TRBV19 to TRBJ2-5; 8 positions match TRBD2. Looked up from germline, CDR1 is LNHDA and CDR2 is SQIVND (reference sequence). This CDR3 has 16 residues. Losses at the gene ends were 3 bases for V and 4 bases for J; bases not matched to a gene: 10. CDR3 loop: CASSIGLGLEGETQYF. The DNA of the CDR3 is TGTGCCAGTAGTATTGGGTTGGGACTAGAAGGAGAGACCCAGTACTTC.

The gene calls are TRBV11-3 and TRBJ2-4, with a weak D call TRBD2 (5 bases). The germline V gene encodes CDR1 SGHNT and CDR2 YENEEA. V gave up 1 base and J gave up 8 bases, with 21 bases separating them. The CDR3 is 17 amino acids. CDR3 bases: TGTGCCAGCAGCTTAGGGGAAGGGAGTAGTTTCGAGGACATTCAGTACTTC. This sequence encodes CASSLGEGSSFEDIQYF.

The CDR3 nucleotides are TGTGCCAGCCCCTCGGCGCGGGAGCCTGAGCAGTTCTTC. This encodes CASPSAREPEQFF. The rearrangement links TRBV7-9 to TRBJ2-1, with 7 bases identical to TRBD2. V dropped 8 bases and J dropped 9; count of bases not matched to a gene: 10. Germline CDR1 and CDR2: SEHNR and FQNEAQ (reference sequence). The CDR3 spans 13 residues.

This chain uses TRBV7-9 with TRBJ2-2; 7 bases match TRBD2. The CDR3 extends over 18 amino acids. The germline V gene has CDR1 SEHNR and CDR2 FQNEAQ (reference sequence). Trimming at V came to 5 bases and at J to 2 bases, leaving 14 bases not matched to a gene. This CDR3 is CASSARPVAGENTGELFF. The CDR3 DNA reads as TGTGCCAGCAGCGCCCGCCCGGTTGCGGGAGAAAACACCGGGGAGCTGTTTTTT.